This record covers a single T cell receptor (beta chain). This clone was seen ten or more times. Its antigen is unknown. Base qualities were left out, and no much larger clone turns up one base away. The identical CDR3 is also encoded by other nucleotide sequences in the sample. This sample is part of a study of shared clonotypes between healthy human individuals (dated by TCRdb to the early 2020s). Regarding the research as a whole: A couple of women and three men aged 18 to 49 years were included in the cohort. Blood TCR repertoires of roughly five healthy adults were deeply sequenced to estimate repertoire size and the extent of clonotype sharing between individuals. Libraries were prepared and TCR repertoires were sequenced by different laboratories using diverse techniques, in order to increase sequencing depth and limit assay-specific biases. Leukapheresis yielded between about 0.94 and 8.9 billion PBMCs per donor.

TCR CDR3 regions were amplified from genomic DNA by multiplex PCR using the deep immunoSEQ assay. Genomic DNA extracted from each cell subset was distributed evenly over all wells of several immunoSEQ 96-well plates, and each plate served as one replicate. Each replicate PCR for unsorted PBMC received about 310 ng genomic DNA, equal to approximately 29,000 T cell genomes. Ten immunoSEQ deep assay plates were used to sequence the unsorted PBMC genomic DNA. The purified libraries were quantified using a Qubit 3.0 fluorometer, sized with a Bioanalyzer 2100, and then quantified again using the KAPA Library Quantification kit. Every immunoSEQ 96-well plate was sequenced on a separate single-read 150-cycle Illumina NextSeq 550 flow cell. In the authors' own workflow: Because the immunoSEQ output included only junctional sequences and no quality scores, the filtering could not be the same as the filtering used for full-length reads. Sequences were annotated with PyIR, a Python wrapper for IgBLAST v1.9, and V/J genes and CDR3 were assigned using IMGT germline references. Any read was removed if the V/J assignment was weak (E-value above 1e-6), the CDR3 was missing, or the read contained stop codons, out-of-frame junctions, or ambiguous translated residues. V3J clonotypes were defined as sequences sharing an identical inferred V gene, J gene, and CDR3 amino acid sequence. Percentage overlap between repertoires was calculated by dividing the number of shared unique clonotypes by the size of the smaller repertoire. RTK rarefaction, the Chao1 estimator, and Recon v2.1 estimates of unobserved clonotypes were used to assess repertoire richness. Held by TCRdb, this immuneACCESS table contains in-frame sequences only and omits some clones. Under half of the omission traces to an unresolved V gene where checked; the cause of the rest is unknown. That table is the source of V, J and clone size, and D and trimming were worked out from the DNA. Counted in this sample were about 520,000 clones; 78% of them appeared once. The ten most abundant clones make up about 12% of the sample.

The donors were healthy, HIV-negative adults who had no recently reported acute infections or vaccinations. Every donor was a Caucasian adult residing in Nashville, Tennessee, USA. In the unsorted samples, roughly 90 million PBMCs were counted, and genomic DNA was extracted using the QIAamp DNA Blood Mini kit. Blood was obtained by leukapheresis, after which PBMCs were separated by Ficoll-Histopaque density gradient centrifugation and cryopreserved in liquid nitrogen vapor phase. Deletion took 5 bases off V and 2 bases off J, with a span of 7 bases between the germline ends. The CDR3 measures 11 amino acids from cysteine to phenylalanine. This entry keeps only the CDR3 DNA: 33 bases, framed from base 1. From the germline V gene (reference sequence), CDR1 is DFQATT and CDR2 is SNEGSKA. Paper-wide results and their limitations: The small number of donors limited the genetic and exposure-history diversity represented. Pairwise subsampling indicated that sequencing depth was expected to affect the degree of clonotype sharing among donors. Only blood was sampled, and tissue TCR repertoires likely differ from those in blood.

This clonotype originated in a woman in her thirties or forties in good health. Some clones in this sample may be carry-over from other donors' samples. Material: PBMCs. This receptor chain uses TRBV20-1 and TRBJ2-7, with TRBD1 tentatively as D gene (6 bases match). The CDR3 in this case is CSAGGPYEQYF. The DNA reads TGCAGTGCTGGGGGCCCCTACGAGCAGTACTTC.